Listed below are T cell receptor beta chains from one sample, sequenced in a study of T cell changes during pregnancy in multiple sclerosis. The data were produced by immunoSEQ multiplex PCR, yet TCRdb's version contains in-frame clones alone and is incomplete. The table lists roughly 35,000 clones, roughly 90% of them singletons. Specimen: CD8+ T cells from peripheral blood mononuclear cells, collected after pregnancy. These receptors originate from a female donor with multiple sclerosis, enrolled in a pregnancy study. Both conserved end residues are trimmed from each CDR3. Fields, in order: CDR3 protein, D gene, V gene, CDR3 length. A D gene is named only where the DNA matches it firmly.

CDR3aa: ASSDDGGSGANVLT
d_gene: -
v_gene: TRBV6-4
len: 14

CDR3aa: ASSWTGGTDTQY
d_gene: TRBD1
v_gene: TRBV5-8
len: 12

CDR3aa: ASSEWAGEETQY
d_gene: TRBD2
v_gene: TRBV25-1
len: 12

CDR3aa: ASSEFPRTGGYGYT
d_gene: TRBD1
v_gene: TRBV10-1
len: 14

CDR3aa: ASRGPGHYNEQF
d_gene: -
v_gene: TRBV6-5
len: 12

CDR3aa: ASSSQDTGELF
d_gene: -
v_gene: TRBV6-4
len: 11

CDR3aa: ASSDGSSYNSPLH
d_gene: -
v_gene: TRBV19
len: 13

CDR3aa: ASSYSQEGVV
d_gene: -
v_gene: TRBV6-5
len: 10

CDR3aa: ASSSQGMTYNEQF
d_gene: -
v_gene: TRBV13
len: 13

CDR3aa: ASTSGNSPLH
d_gene: -
v_gene: TRBV5-6
len: 10

CDR3aa: ASSLEGGYEQF
d_gene: TRBD2
v_gene: TRBV7-9
len: 11

CDR3aa: ASSQEWASGYQETQY
d_gene: TRBD2
v_gene: TRBV4-3
len: 15

CDR3aa: ASTGPTEAF
d_gene: -
v_gene: TRBV6-1
len: 9

CDR3aa: ASSQVAQQETQY
d_gene: -
v_gene: TRBV4-1
len: 12

CDR3aa: ASSQVSVRGRNEKLF
d_gene: -
v_gene: TRBV4-3
len: 15

CDR3aa: ASSYSSGGAHSPLH
d_gene: -
v_gene: TRBV6-5
len: 14

CDR3aa: ASRGGTGVPSSYEQY
d_gene: TRBD1
v_gene: TRBV2
len: 15

CDR3aa: AWTGTEANIQY
d_gene: TRBD1
v_gene: TRBV30
len: 11

CDR3aa: ASSEGLATDTQY
d_gene: TRBD2
v_gene: TRBV6-4
len: 12

CDR3aa: ASSEAAGYT
d_gene: -
v_gene: TRBV2
len: 9

CDR3aa: ASSRLAGGHNEQF
d_gene: TRBD2
v_gene: TRBV6-5
len: 13

CDR3aa: ASSDSPGTGAGELF
d_gene: TRBD1
v_gene: TRBV6-4
len: 14

CDR3aa: ASGQLETQY
d_gene: -
v_gene: TRBV25-1
len: 9

CDR3aa: ASSPPMLGAEQY
d_gene: -
v_gene: TRBV5-1
len: 12

CDR3aa: ASSQAQGASYTEAF
d_gene: TRBD1
v_gene: TRBV4-1
len: 14

CDR3aa: ASSDRVGTEAF
d_gene: -
v_gene: TRBV2
len: 11

CDR3aa: ASSQDLARGVDGQY
d_gene: TRBD2
v_gene: TRBV4-2
len: 14

CDR3aa: ASSAWTSSYEQY
d_gene: -
v_gene: TRBV7-2
len: 12

CDR3aa: ASRAYYEQY
d_gene: -
v_gene: TRBV6-1
len: 9

CDR3aa: ASSQADGGSTDTQY
d_gene: TRBD2
v_gene: TRBV4-3
len: 14

CDR3aa: ASSLQQGAQDEQF
d_gene: TRBD1
v_gene: TRBV6-5
len: 13

CDR3aa: ASSSDLLSDYT
d_gene: -
v_gene: TRBV5-1
len: 11

CDR3aa: ASSQDKGLLIEQF
d_gene: TRBD2
v_gene: TRBV4-1
len: 13

CDR3aa: SVPSGDSYEQY
d_gene: -
v_gene: TRBV29-1
len: 11

CDR3aa: ASSLATAWPDNEQF
d_gene: -
v_gene: TRBV7-2
len: 14

CDR3aa: ASSFQRGNTDTQY
d_gene: TRBD2
v_gene: TRBV6-6
len: 13

CDR3aa: ASSPMRGTNEQF
d_gene: -
v_gene: TRBV9
len: 12

CDR3aa: ASSKSKYSGEAF
d_gene: -
v_gene: TRBV19
len: 12

CDR3aa: ASSQTDRVTEAF
d_gene: TRBD1
v_gene: TRBV4-3
len: 12

CDR3aa: ASSLVLGLSGNTIY
d_gene: -
v_gene: TRBV7-9
len: 14

CDR3aa: ASSVGQGYHYGYT
d_gene: -
v_gene: TRBV6-5
len: 13

CDR3aa: ASSLSGDGGNTEAF
d_gene: -
v_gene: TRBV27
len: 14

CDR3aa: SAGTMYNEQF
d_gene: TRBD2
v_gene: TRBV29-1
len: 10

CDR3aa: ASSQDQSGGPWEQY
d_gene: TRBD2
v_gene: TRBV4-2
len: 14

CDR3aa: ASSFAYNEQF
d_gene: -
v_gene: TRBV27
len: 10